A selection of T cell receptor beta chains follows, all from one sample in a study of human T cells and chemical hapten exposure. TCRdb fed the RACE reads into MiXCR, producing one record per CDR3 protein. This table has approximately 97,000 distinct CDR3 sequences, over 9.5% appearing once. Here the sequenced sample was whole blood, taken in connection with sensitization to the hapten diphenylcyclopropenone (DPC). Every receptor here comes from a middle-aged woman with alopecia areata. Some clones in this sample may be carry-over from other donors' samples. CDR3s include the opening cysteine and the closing phenylalanine or tryptophan. The D gene is left open where the match is weak. Some rows have no size entry. The others give once, few or many, or a class for an expanded clone.

j_call d_call clone_size v_call cdr3_aa cdr3_nt
TRBJ1-3 . many TRBV7-6 CASSLGGRGSENTIYF TGTGCCAGCAGCTTAGGGGGCAGGGGCTCTGAAAACACCATATATTTT
TRBJ2-5 . . TRBV6-6 CASSPRQLQETQYF TGTGCCAGCAGTCCGCGACAGTTACAAGAGACCCAGTACTTC
TRBJ2-1 . many TRBV3-1 CASSRAGSPEGFF TGTGCCAGCAGCCGAGCCGGGTCCCCGGAGGGGTTCTTC
TRBJ1-5 . few TRBV28 CASSLGGANNQPQHF TGTGCCAGCAGTTTAGGGGGGGCCAACAATCAGCCCCAGCATTTT
TRBJ2-7 TRBD1 many TRBV3-1 CASSQGQGPYEQYF TGTGCCAGCAGCCAGGGACAGGGGCCCTACGAGCAGTACTTC
TRBJ2-1 . many TRBV7-2 CASSLGRGIFYNEQFF TGTGCCAGCAGCTTAGGTCGGGGAATTTTCTACAATGAGCAGTTCTTC
TRBJ1-2 . . TRBV29-1 CSVDINYGYTF TGCAGCGTAGATATTAACTATGGCTACACCTTC
TRBJ2-3 TRBD2 many TRBV5-3 CARSLAGLAGDTDTQYF TGTGCCAGAAGCTTGGCGGGACTAGCGGGAGACACAGATACGCAGTATTTT
TRBJ1-3 . few TRBV4-1 CASSQEGAPRRNTIYF TGCGCCAGCAGCCAAGAAGGCGCACCGAGGAGAAACACCATATATTTT
TRBJ2-4 TRBD2 . TRBV10-3 CAISDVPGLGAKNIQYF TGTGCCATCAGTGACGTGCCAGGACTAGGGGCCAAAAACATTCAGTACTTC
TRBJ2-2 TRBD2 . TRBV18 CASSVGLAGPTGELFF TGTGCCAGCTCCGTGGGACTAGCGGGACCCACCGGGGAGCTGTTTTTT
TRBJ2-5 TRBD2 many TRBV20-1 CSARTSAPETQYF TGCAGTGCCCGGACTAGCGCCCCAGAGACCCAGTACTTC
TRBJ2-5 . many TRBV5-1 CASSPAFETQYF TGCGCCAGCAGCCCCGCGTTTGAGACCCAGTACTTC
TRBJ2-4 . many TRBV27 CASSQSGARAKNIQYF TGTGCCAGCAGTCAATCGGGGGCGAGGGCCAAAAACATTCAGTACTTC
TRBJ2-3 . . TRBV7-2 CASSLGTNTDTQYF TGTGCCAGCAGCTTAGGGACCAACACAGATACGCAGTATTTT
TRBJ2-7 . . TRBV7-8 CASSLGGGRPLFSYEQYF TGTGCCAGCAGCTTAGGAGGGGGGCGGCCACTCTTCTCCTACGAGCAGTACTTC
TRBJ2-7 TRBD1 few TRBV6-5 CASRRRDRDYEQYF TGTGCCAGCAGGCGCCGGGACAGGGACTACGAGCAGTACTTC
TRBJ1-6 . many TRBV28 CASSRGGAGAPLHF TGTGCCAGCAGCCGAGGTGGGGCAGGGGCACCCCTCCACTTT
TRBJ2-1 TRBD2 many TRBV19 CASCGEASGSYEQFF TGTGCCAGTTGCGGTGAGGCTAGCGGGAGCTATGAGCAGTTCTTC
TRBJ1-1 . . TRBV7-3 CASSLRSEMNTEAFF TGTGCCAGCAGCTTGAGATCCGAAATGAACACTGAAGCTTTCTTT
TRBJ2-7 . . TRBV29-1 CSVVGGRTYEQYF TGCAGCGTTGTTGGGGGACGGACCTACGAGCAGTACTTC
TRBJ2-3 . many TRBV7-3 CASSLSFLSEDTQYF TGTGCCAGCAGCTTAAGTTTTCTTTCAGAGGATACGCAGTATTTT
TRBJ2-7 . many TRBV25-1 CASSESRAPTYEQYF TGTGCCAGCAGTGAGTCCCGGGCGCCGACCTACGAGCAGTACTTC
TRBJ2-5 TRBD2 . TRBV7-2 CASSPKGLPLATQYF TGTGCCAGCAGCCCCAAGGGACTACCGTTAGCGACCCAGTACTTC
TRBJ1-5 TRBD1 . TRBV5-1 CASSLSGTGNQPQHF TGCGCCAGCAGCTTGTCCGGGACAGGGAACCAGCCCCAGCATTTT
TRBJ2-2 TRBD1 many TRBV5-1 CASSLTGQGTTGELFF TGCGCCAGCAGCCTTACCGGACAGGGAACCACCGGGGAGCTGTTTTTT
TRBJ2-2 . . TRBV28 CASSLSGYTGELFF TGTGCCAGCAGTCTTAGCGGTTACACCGGGGAGCTGTTTTTT
TRBJ2-7 . many TRBV5-5 CASSLVGVDEYF TGTGCCAGCAGCTTGGTCGGAGTAGATGAGTACTTC
TRBJ1-2 . . TRBV6-1 CASSGIGGNYGYTF TGTGCCAGCAGTGGAATAGGGGGAAACTATGGCTACACCTTC
TRBJ2-3 TRBD2 many TRBV20-1 CSARLLAGEGGTDTQYF TGCAGTGCTAGATTACTAGCGGGAGAAGGGGGCACAGATACGCAGTATTTT
TRBJ2-1 TRBD2 few TRBV18 CASSGVGSGLSYNEQFF TGTGCCAGCTCAGGGGTCGGTAGCGGGCTCTCCTACAATGAGCAGTTCTTC
TRBJ2-2 . many TRBV5-5 CASSSLGAPTNTGELFF TGTGCCAGCAGCTCCCTCGGAGCGCCCACGAACACCGGGGAGCTGTTTTTT
TRBJ2-5 . many TRBV6-1 CASSQGGNPETQYF TGTGCCAGCAGTCAAGGGGGGAACCCAGAGACCCAGTACTTC
TRBJ2-3 . many TRBV6-2/TRBV6-3 CASSYALQSTDTQYF TGTGCCAGCAGTTACGCCTTACAAAGCACAGATACGCAGTATTTT
TRBJ1-1 . . TRBV29-1 CSVMTGLGGTEAFF TGCAGCGTGATGACAGGTCTCGGGGGCACTGAAGCTTTCTTT
TRBJ2-7 TRBD1 few TRBV12-3/TRBV12-4 CASTLTGGEQYF TGTGCCAGCACCCTTACAGGGGGCGAGCAGTACTTC
TRBJ1-4 . many TRBV5-5 CASSLQAATGEKLFF TGTGCCAGCAGCCTGCAGGCGGCTACTGGTGAAAAACTGTTTTTT
TRBJ2-1 . many TRBV28 CASSLIRQAHSNEQFF TGTGCCAGCAGTTTAATCAGACAAGCCCATTCCAATGAGCAGTTCTTC
TRBJ1-1 . . TRBV5-5 CASSNLPTVMNTEAFF TGTGCCAGCAGCAACCTACCTACAGTTATGAACACTGAAGCTTTCTTT
TRBJ2-3 TRBD1 many TRBV12-3/TRBV12-4 CASRRTGTGKADTQYF TGTGCCAGCAGGCGAACCGGGACAGGGAAAGCAGATACGCAGTATTTT
TRBJ1-3 . many TRBV30 CAWRSFRGSGNTIYF TGTGCCTGGCGGAGTTTCAGGGGAAGTGGAAACACCATATATTTT